This is a list of T cell receptor beta chains from one sample in a study of T cell repertoires in aging, cancer and after chemotherapy. TCRdb redid the calling of the multiplex PCR reads with MiXCR, one entry per CDR3 protein. The table has roughly 3,000 distinct CDR3 sequences, 54% seen once. The sequencing sample was made of blood. These receptors originate from a human donor with a blood cancer. Each CDR3 is given with its conserved first and last residue.

V	J	CDR3
TRBV18	TRBJ2-7	CASSPVALNYEQYF
TRBV7-9	TRBJ1-2	CASSLARPQESYGYTF
TRBV29-1	TRBJ2-3	CSVEDPLAQLATQYF
TRBV6-5	TRBJ2-3	CASSYSISPRSQDTQYF
TRBV12-3/TRBV12-4	TRBJ1-3	CASSFGRGSGNTIYF
TRBV27	TRBJ2-7	CASSAAGDHEQYF
TRBV30	TRBJ2-3	CAWSVGGGIDTQYF
TRBV6-1	TRBJ2-2	CASSPRERSGGELFF
TRBV12-3/TRBV12-4	TRBJ2-3	CASSLAKTGGGEDTQYF
TRBV5-1	TRBJ1-2	CASQTVPGYGYTF
TRBV4-2	TRBJ1-2	CASSPSWGHYGYTF
TRBV6-5	TRBJ2-7	CASSYSTGVNKQYF
TRBV5-4	TRBJ1-1	CASSLANRDTEAFF
TRBV6-1	TRBJ2-2	CASNSRGHITGELFF
TRBV6-6	TRBJ1-5	CASSYGGMYSNQPQHF
TRBV11-2	TRBJ1-3	CASSWGRGSGNTIYF
TRBV12-3/TRBV12-4	TRBJ2-7	CASSPGQNYEQYF
TRBV5-4	TRBJ1-4	CASSLGGGRGRDENLFF
TRBV19	TRBJ2-7	CASSLAGTGVYEQYF
TRBV19	TRBJ2-3	CAWSVQDRARDTQYF
TRBV12-3/TRBV12-4	TRBJ2-6	CASLDRGYSGANVLTF
TRBV29-1	TRBJ1-1	CSVEGNTEAFF
TRBV5-6	TRBJ1-1	CASSLVGDEAFF
TRBV10-3	TRBJ2-1	CATQGAQTYNEQFF
TRBV6-1	TRBJ1-1	CASRVAGANTEAFF
TRBV5-6	TRBJ1-2	CASSIALERGGYGYTF
TRBV6-2/TRBV6-3	TRBJ1-2	CASSYNHYGYTF
TRBV19	TRBJ1-2	CASSVVRGTGYGYTF
TRBV27	TRBJ1-2	CASTVRWWENYGYTF
TRBV29-1	TRBJ2-5	CSDAGQGHPYQYF
TRBV24-1	TRBJ2-3	CASSGKGADTQYF
TRBV13	TRBJ2-3	CATLGEDTDTQYF
TRBV4-2	TRBJ1-1	CASSSQSLNTEAFF
TRBV19	TRBJ2-3	CASSKPTGTDTQYF
TRBV20-1	TRBJ1-4	CSAREAGDQLFF
TRBV19	TRBJ1-3	CASSIGDRGLNTIYF
TRBV29-1	TRBJ1-2	CSVEGRARYGYTF
TRBV12-3/TRBV12-4	TRBJ2-1	CASSLRRIGLAGGPPYNEQFF
TRBV20-1	TRBJ2-3	CSARDLTDTQYF
TRBV12-3/TRBV12-4	TRBJ2-7	CASSQTGEQYF
TRBV13	TRBJ2-7	CASTRAGHTYEQYF
TRBV6-5	TRBJ2-1	CASSRRAGGNNEQFF
TRBV5-6	TRBJ1-2	CASSLDRRGGDGYTF
TRBV5-1	TRBJ2-7	CASSTRTGSGEQYF
TRBV5-5	TRBJ1-2	CASSPTTGGYGYTF
TRBV7-2	TRBJ1-2	CASSSRTGDYGYTF
TRBV15	TRBJ2-7	CATSRDREQYF